The 31 T cell receptor beta chains reported below all come from one sample, sequenced in a study of blood T cell repertoires in COVID-19. Profiled with immunoSEQ multiplex PCR; TCRdb holds only in-frame clones, not every one. The profile covers 150,000 to 250,000 clones, with about 86% appearing a single time and approximately 7.6% taken by the ten largest. The sequenced material came from PBMCs or T cells enriched from blood (not recorded which). These receptors were taken from a man in his forties or fifties who had recovered from COVID-19.

This clone has only a few counts. This rearrangement joins TRBV6-2 or TRBV6-3 to TRBJ2-2, with D perhaps TRBD1 (5 bases). V dropped 4 bases and J dropped 6 bases, with 12 bases sitting between them. Germline V gene sequence: CDR1 MNHEY, CDR2 SVGEGT. This CDR3 comprises 14 residues. DNA of the CDR3: TGTGCCAGCAGTTTGCAGGGTCGGGCCGGGGAGCTGTTTTTT. Translation: CASSLQGRAGELFF.

V gene TRBV6-4 combines with J gene TRBJ2-7; no clear D gene. The CDR3 is 14 amino acids. The ends were cut back, 4 bases at V and 3 bases at J, with 13 bases in the middle. CDR1 is MRHNA, CDR2 SNTAGT, per germline. CDR3 loop: CASSVTAGDYEQYF. In DNA, the CDR3 is TGTGCCAGCAGTGTGACGGCTGGAGACTACGAGCAGTACTTC.

This rearrangement joins TRBV27 to TRBJ2-5; D unresolved. V lost 5 bases and J lost 6, with 13 bases in between. The germline CDR1 and CDR2 sequences are MNHEY and SMNVEV (reference sequence). This CDR3 is 13 amino acids long. This CDR3 is CASSLTGFQTQYF. The CDR3 nucleotides are TGTGCCAGCAGTCTCACCGGGTTCCAGACCCAGTACTTC.

This chain links TRBV3-1 (or the pseudogene TRBV3-2) with TRBJ1-4; D might be TRBD1 (6 bases). Trimming left V 8 bases short and J 2 bases short, with 18 bases between. The CDR3 length is 16 residues. The germline CDR1 and CDR2 sequences are LGHDT and YNNKEL (reference sequence). The CDR3 nucleotides read TGTGCCAGCGGAGCGGGGGCAGGAGGGACTAATGAAAAACTGTTTTTT. Protein product: CASGAGAGGTNEKLFF.

V usage is TRBV3-1 (or the pseudogene TRBV3-2) and J usage is TRBJ2-5; 13 bases align to TRBD2. The CDR3 length is 18 residues. V shed 1 base and J 5 bases; nucleotides not matched to a gene: 10. Per germline, CDR1 LGHDT and CDR2 YNNKEL (reference sequence). CDR3 DNA: TGTGCCAGCAGCCAAGGGTTTGCGTCACTAGCGGGGGGGGAGACCCAGTACTTC. The encoded protein is CASSQGFASLAGGETQYF.

V and J are TRBV30 and TRBJ2-7; TRBD1 matches at 8 bases. CDR1 and CDR2 (germline): GTSNPN, SVGIG (reference sequence). CDR3 size: 13 residues. Germline trimming cut 4 bases from V and 3 bases from J; bases unmatched to any gene: 5. The chain's CDR3 is CAWNTGGFYEQYF. CDR3 in DNA: TGTGCCTGGAACACAGGGGGTTTCTACGAGCAGTACTTC.

The V call is TRBV5-1, the J call TRBJ1-2, with D possibly matching TRBD1 (5 bases). This CDR3 is built from 16 residues. Trimming pared 0 bases from V and 4 bases from J, leaving 16 bases between. The germline V gene encodes CDR1 SGHRS and CDR2 YFSETQ. The CDR3 sequence is CASSLGFSGEAYGYTF. The CDR3 coding sequence is TGCGCCAGCAGCTTGGGATTCTCGGGGGAAGCCTATGGCTACACCTTC.

This chain connects TRBV19 to TRBJ1-1; D possibly corresponds to TRBD1 (6 bases). This CDR3 comprises 14 residues. With 5 bases removed from V and 1 base from J, the gap between germline ends came to 11 bases. Germline V gene sequence: CDR1 LNHDA, CDR2 SQIVND (reference sequence). The CDR3 region is CASSLGGGNTEAFF. DNA of the CDR3: TGTGCCAGTAGTCTAGGAGGGGGGAACACTGAAGCTTTCTTT.

The chain recombines TRBV27 with TRBJ1-2; 9 nucleotides match TRBD1. Unmatched junction bases numbered 6, after V lost 6 bases and J lost 7 bases. This CDR3 comprises 13 residues. The germline gives CDR1 MNHEY, CDR2 SMNVEV (reference sequence). The CDR3 region is CASRTGTGSGYTF. The CDR3 DNA follows: TGTGCCAGCAGAACCGGGACAGGGTCTGGCTACACCTTC.

The J gene is TRBJ1-1, the V gene TRBV7-9; TRBD1 aligns across 8 bases. Germline loops: CDR1 SEHNR, CDR2 FQNEAQ (reference sequence). J was trimmed by 11 bases and V by 1 base; bases with no gene match: 6. This CDR3 is 13 amino acids long. The CDR3 loop reads CASSLVGTGRAFF. The DNA for the CDR3 is TGTGCCAGCAGCTTAGTAGGGACAGGTCGGGCTTTCTTT.

This clone has only a few counts. This chain connects TRBV6-5 to TRBJ1-6, with TRBD1 identical over 9 bases. After removal of 2 bases from V and 8 bases from J, the junction contained 4 bases not matched to a gene. Looked up from germline, CDR1 is MNHEY and CDR2 is SVGAGI. The length of the CDR3 is 15 residues. CDR3 in amino acids: CASSYLGQGYSPLHF. The CDR3 nucleotides are TGTGCCAGCAGTTACCTCGGACAGGGGTATTCACCCCTCCACTTT.

CDR3 sequence reads: CASSLSGGPDGYTF. The CDR3 bases are TGTGCCAGCAGTTTATCGGGGGGCCCCGATGGCTACACCTTC. The gene calls are TRBV28 and TRBJ1-2; a weak D match, TRBD1 (6 bases). Germline V gene sequence: CDR1 MDHEN, CDR2 SYDVKM. The CDR3 consists of 14 residues. V lost 1 base and J lost 6, with 12 bases in between.

The chain recombines TRBV5-1 with TRBJ2-7; weak D call: TRBD2 (6 bases). This CDR3 has 12 amino acids. V shed 5 bases and J shed 5 bases, with 11 bases lying between them. Germline CDR1 is SGHRS and CDR2 is YFSETQ. The CDR3 DNA follows: TGCGCCAGCAGTCGTGGAGGGGACGAGCAGTACTTC. The encoded protein is CASSRGGDEQYF.

This clone appeared once. The chain recombines TRBV11-2 with TRBJ1-1, with TRBD1 matching over 7 bases. J lost 1 base, V lost 3 bases, and 5 bases had no gene match. This CDR3 comprises 15 residues. Germline CDR1 reads SGHAT; CDR2 reads FQNNGV. The CDR3 sequence: CASSFNRGKNTEAFF. In DNA, the CDR3 is TGTGCCAGCAGCTTCAACAGGGGAAAGAACACTGAAGCTTTCTTT. The full variable domain, in which reference TRBV11-2 and TRBJ1-1 provide the parts outside the CDR3, is EAGVAQSPRYKIIEKRQSVAFWCNPISGHATLYWYQQILGQGPKLLIQFQNNGVVDDSQLPKDRFSAERLKGVDSTLKIQPAKLEDSAVYLCASSFNRGKNTEAFFGQGTRLTVV.

The chain joins TRBV6-5 to TRBJ1-4, with TRBD1 matching over 7 bases. The CDR3 totals 14 residues. V was pared by 6 bases and J by 3 bases, with 4 bases of the junction left unmatched. Germline CDR1 MNHEY, CDR2 SVGAGI. As DNA, the CDR3 is TGTGCCAGCAGATACAGGGGTCCTAATGAAAAACTGTTTTTT. Translating it yields CASRYRGPNEKLFF.

The CDR3 coding sequence is TGTGCCAGCAGCTTAATCGGCAAGGGTCGGGGTGAAAAACTGTTTTTT. As protein: CASSLIGKGRGEKLFF. The chain uses TRBV6-2 or TRBV6-3 and TRBJ1-4; D not resolved. Germline V gives CDR1 MNHEY, CDR2 SVGEGT. Trimming left V 6 bases short and J 7 bases short, with 21 bases between. The CDR3 consists of 16 residues.

CDR3 nucleotides: TGTGCCATCAAAGCGGGGGGGCCCACAGATACGCAGTATTTT. Its translation: CAIKAGGPTDTQYF. V usage is TRBV10-3 and J usage is TRBJ2-3, with 10 bases identical to TRBD2. The V gene's germline CDR1 is ENHRY and CDR2 SYGVKD. This CDR3 is built from 14 residues. With 7 bases clipped from V and 2 bases from J, the junction kept 3 bases outside the gene matches.

The J gene is TRBJ2-3, the V gene TRBV14; D ambiguous. Germline V CDR1 and CDR2: SGHDN, FVKESK. The CDR3 is made up of 13 amino acids. Trimming removed 1 base from V and 5 bases from J, with 7 bases in between. The chain's CDR3 is CASSQASVDTQYF. In nucleotides, the CDR3 is TGTGCCAGCAGCCAAGCCTCAGTAGATACGCAGTATTTT.

CDR3 nucleotide sequence: TGTGCCAGCAGCCAAAGGATTGTCTCGCCGGGTTGGAAGAATTCACCCCTCCACTTT. It codes for CASSQRIVSPGWKNSPLHF. The chain has TRBV3-1 (or the pseudogene TRBV3-2) and TRBJ1-6; D remains unclear. V dropped 2 bases and J dropped 7 bases, with 24 bases sitting between them. The CDR3 is 19 amino acids. From germline, CDR1 is LGHDT and CDR2 YNNKEL (reference sequence).

This chain joins TRBV2 and TRBJ1-5; D remains unclear. The CDR3 consists of 14 residues. V lost 3 bases to trimming and J lost 3 bases, with 9 bases between them. The V gene's germline CDR1 is SNHLY and CDR2 FYNNEI. CDR3 sequence: CASSEWQINQPQHF. CDR3 bases: TGTGCCAGCAGTGAGTGGCAGATCAATCAGCCCCAGCATTTT.

The V gene is TRBV25-1, the J gene TRBJ1-2, with D unclear. The CDR3 spans 16 residues. Germline CDR1 MGHDK, CDR2 SYGVNS. Trimming removed 6 bases at V and 6 bases at J, with 23 bases between. The DNA of the CDR3 is TGTGCCAGCAGGGGTACCGGTGGGCACGCGGGGAATGGCTACACCTTC. Its translation: CASRGTGGHAGNGYTF.

This chain links TRBV5-4 with TRBJ1-2; 10 bases agree with TRBD1. Germline trimming cut 4 bases from V and 4 bases from J; bases unmatched to any gene: 7. The CDR3 has 15 residues. CDR1 SGHNT and CDR2 YYREEE come from the germline V gene (reference sequence). The CDR3 sequence: CASSERQGAVYGYTF. The CDR3 region has the DNA TGTGCCAGCAGCGAACGACAGGGGGCAGTCTATGGCTACACCTTC. The full variable domain, its missing parts supplied by reference TRBV5-4 and TRBJ1-2, is ETGVTQSPTHLIKTRGQQVTLRCSSQSGHNTVSWYQQALGQGPQFIFQYYREEENGRGNFPPRFSGLQFPNYSSELNVNALELDDSALYLCASSERQGAVYGYTFGSGTRLTVV.

The table lists this clone with a few counts. V is TRBV30 and J is TRBJ1-5, with TRBD1 identical over 12 bases. Germline trimming cut 1 base from V and 5 bases from J; bases unmatched to any gene: 3. Looked up from germline, CDR1 is GTSNPN and CDR2 is SVGIG (reference sequence). The CDR3 covers 15 residues. For the CDR3, the DNA is TGTGCCTGGAGTGGGGGACAGGGGGCAGATCAGCCCCAGCATTTT. Its translation: CAWSGGQGADQPQHF.

This chain links TRBV6-6 with TRBJ1-1, with D maybe TRBD1 (6 bases). The CDR3 totals 12 residues. V was shortened by 6 bases and J by 3 bases, with 8 bases between the two germline ends. Germline CDR1 MNHNY, CDR2 SVGAGI (reference sequence). In DNA form, the CDR3 reads TGTGCCAGCAGGACAGGAGACACTGAAGCTTTCTTT. Translation: CASRTGDTEAFF.

This chain joins TRBV18 and TRBJ2-3, with TRBD1 matching over 8 bases. The CDR3 length is 15 residues. Germline CDR1 reads KGHSH; CDR2 reads LQKENI. Trimming took 3 bases from V and 4 from J; bases not matched to a gene: 6. The CDR3 protein is CASSPRTGLADTQYF. For the CDR3, the DNA is TGTGCCAGCTCACCTCGGACAGGGTTGGCAGATACGCAGTATTTT.

The chain links TRBV10-3 to TRBJ1-1; D is perhaps TRBD1 (5 bases). Germline V gene sequence: CDR1 ENHRY, CDR2 SYGVKD. Trimming pared 4 bases from V and 0 bases from J, leaving 12 bases between. The CDR3 has 15 residues. This chain's CDR3 is CAISAVTGLNTEAFF. Written as DNA, the CDR3 is TGTGCCATCAGTGCGGTTACAGGACTGAACACTGAAGCTTTCTTT.

This clone has only a few counts. The genes are TRBV5-1 and TRBJ1-1; D perhaps matches TRBD1 (5 bases). CDR1 is SGHRS, CDR2 YFSETQ, per germline. Trimming pared 0 bases from V and 2 bases from J, leaving 14 bases between. The CDR3 runs to 16 residues. Written as DNA, the CDR3 is TGCGCCAGCAGCTTGGGGGGAAGACAGTCCAACACTGAAGCTTTCTTT. Translating it yields CASSLGGRQSNTEAFF.

The rearrangement links TRBV11-2 to TRBJ2-7, with 9 nucleotides matching TRBD1. Germline V gives CDR1 SGHAT, CDR2 FQNNGV. V was clipped by 4 bases and J by 6 bases; unmatched bases: 10. The CDR3 runs 15 residues. DNA of the CDR3: TGTGCCAGCAGCTCCGGGACAGGGCAAAATAGCGAGCAGTACTTC. Its protein is CASSSGTGQNSEQYF.

The chain employs TRBV5-1 and TRBJ2-1; D is possibly TRBD2 (5 bases). Germline CDR1 reads SGHRS; CDR2 reads YFSETQ. V gave up 0 bases and J gave up 6 bases, with 13 bases separating them. CDR3 length: 15 amino acids. CDR3 nucleotide sequence: TGCGCCAGCAGCTTGGGGGGTCCCGAGGGCAATGAGCAGTTCTTC. Amino acid sequence: CASSLGGPEGNEQFF.

This chain uses TRBV28 with TRBJ2-1; D uncertain. CDR3 length: 14 residues. V was pared by 2 bases and J by 4 bases, with 9 bases between. Germline assignment: CDR1 MDHEN and CDR2 SYDVKM. The CDR3 DNA is TGTGCCAGCAGTTTAGTTGACATTTACAATGAGCAGTTCTTC. It specifies CASSLVDIYNEQFF.

The gene calls are TRBV19 and TRBJ1-2; 8 nucleotides align to TRBD1. From germline, CDR1 is LNHDA and CDR2 SQIVND (reference sequence). The CDR3 sequence is 13 residues long. The J segment lost 1 base and the V segment lost 8 bases, leaving 3 bases of the junction unmatched. The DNA of the CDR3 is TGTGCCAGTGGGGACAGGCTTAACTATGGCTACACCTTC. Translation: CASGDRLNYGYTF.